The text below deals with one TCR beta chain. Its antigen remains unknown. This record comes from a study of T cell clonotyping in hematopoietic cell transplantation. TCRdb's copy holds only in-frame clones and misses some; the assay was immunoSEQ multiplex PCR. The table has 15,000 or so clones, roughly 58% seen once. Study-wide findings and caveats: At the given depth, recipient repertoires were over 95% de novo clonotypes. CD4 and CD8 repertoire contributions could not be separated without sorting. Higher Inverse Simpson Index values in graft donor and pretransplant recipient predicted broader posttransplant TCR diversity.

Recipients were bled about 28 days pretransplant and at posttransplant days 30, 100, 180. The ends lost 2 bases at V and 7 bases at J; junction bases unmatched: 8. Germline V gene lookup returns CDR1 MNHEY and CDR2 SVGAGI. This CDR3 contains 14 residues. The sample consisted of PBMCs, taken 30 days after allogeneic stem cell transplant. The V call is TRBV6-5, the J call TRBJ2-7, with TRBD1 matching over 7 bases. This receptor was taken from a male patient in his forties or fifties who had an allogeneic stem cell transplant from an unrelated donor, so T cells may come from the graft donor. Some clones in this sample may be carry-over from other donors' samples. Here the CDR3 DNA reads TGTGCCAGCAGTTACACGGAAGGGGGCAGGGAGCAGTACTTC. As protein: CASSYTEGGREQYF.